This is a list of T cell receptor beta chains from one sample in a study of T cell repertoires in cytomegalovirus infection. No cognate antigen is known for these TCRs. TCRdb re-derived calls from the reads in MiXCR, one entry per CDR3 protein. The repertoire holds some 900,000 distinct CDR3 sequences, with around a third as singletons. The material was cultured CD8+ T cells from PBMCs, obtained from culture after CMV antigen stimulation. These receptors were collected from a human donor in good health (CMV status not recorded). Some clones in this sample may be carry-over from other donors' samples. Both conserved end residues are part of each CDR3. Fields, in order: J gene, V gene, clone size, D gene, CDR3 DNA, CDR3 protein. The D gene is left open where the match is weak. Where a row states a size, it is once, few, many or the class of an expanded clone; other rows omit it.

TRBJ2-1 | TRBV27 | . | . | TGTGCCAGCGCTCGGGTAGCGCGATTCGATGAGCAGTTCTTC | CASARVARFDEQFF
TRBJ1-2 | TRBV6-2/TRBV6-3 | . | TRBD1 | TGTGCCACCTTCGGACAGGGAAGTTCCCGGACGAGATATGGCTACACCTTC | CATFGQGSSRTRYGYTF
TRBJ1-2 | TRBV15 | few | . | TGTGCCACCAGCCTACCCGGACAGATCCGTCTGGGGAATGGCTACACCTTC | CATSLPGQIRLGNGYTF
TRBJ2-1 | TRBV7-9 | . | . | TGTGCCAGCAGCAAAACCCACAGGGCTGAGCAGTTCTTC | CASSKTHRAEQFF
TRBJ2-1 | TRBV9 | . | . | TGTGCCAGCAGCGAGCGGGACCCAGGGGCCAATGAGCAGTTCTTC | CASSERDPGANEQFF
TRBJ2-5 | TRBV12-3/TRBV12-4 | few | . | TGTGCCAGCAGTTTATTGGACACCCAAGAGACCCAGTACTTC | CASSLLDTQETQYF
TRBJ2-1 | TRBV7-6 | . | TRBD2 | TGTGCCAGCAGCTTAACGAGCGGGGGGGCCAATCCCTACAATGAGCAGTTCTTC | CASSLTSGGANPYNEQFF
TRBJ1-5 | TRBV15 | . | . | TGTGCCACCAGCAGAGTGGCGGGGGCGGGAAAGCCCCAGCATTTT | CATSRVAGAGKPQHF
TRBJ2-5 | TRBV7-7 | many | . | TGTGCTAGCAGCTTAGTGGTGGGCAGGGAGACCCAGTACTTC | CASSLVVGRETQYF
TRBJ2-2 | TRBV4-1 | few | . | TGCGCCAGCAGCCAATTCGGGCAGACTATCTCCTTCACCGGGGAGCTGTTTTTT | CASSQFGQTISFTGELFF
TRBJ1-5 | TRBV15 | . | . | TGTGCCACCAGCACGAGGAGTAGCAATCAGCCCCAGCATTTT | CATSTRSSNQPQHF
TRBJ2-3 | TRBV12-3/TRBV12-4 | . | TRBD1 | TGTGCCAGCAGTCTTGAAGGGGGCGTAACAGATACGCAGTATTTT | CASSLEGGVTDTQYF
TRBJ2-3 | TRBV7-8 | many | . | TGTGCCAGCAGCTTGTTAATTACCCAGGTCGACAGCCCAGATACGCAGTATTTT | CASSLLITQVDSPDTQYF
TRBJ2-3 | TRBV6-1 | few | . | TGTGCCAGCAGTGAGGGCATCCCGAGCACAGATACGCAGTATTTT | CASSEGIPSTDTQYF
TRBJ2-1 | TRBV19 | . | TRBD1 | TGTGCCAGTAGTATAGTAAGGGACAGGGTAAGGGAGCAGTTCTTC | CASSIVRDRVREQFF
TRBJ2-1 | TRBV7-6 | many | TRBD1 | TGTGCCAGCAGCTTTACAGGGGTTCACAATGAGCAGTTCTTC | CASSFTGVHNEQFF
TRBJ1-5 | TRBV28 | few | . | TGTGCCAGCAGGTTATTGGGGCTTCAGCCCCAGCATTTT | CASRLLGLQPQHF
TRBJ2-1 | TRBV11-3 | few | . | TGTGCCAGCAGCTTAGGATTTATGACTAGTAGCTCCTACAATGAGCAGTTCTTC | CASSLGFMTSSSYNEQFF
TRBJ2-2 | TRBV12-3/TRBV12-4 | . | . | TGTGTCAGCAGTTTAGAGGAGAGGATGGCCGGGGAGCTGTTTTTT | CVSSLEERMAGELFF
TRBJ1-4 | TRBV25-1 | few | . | TGTGCCAGCAGTGACTGGGATTCTAATGAAAAACTGTTTTTT | CASSDWDSNEKLFF
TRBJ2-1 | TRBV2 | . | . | TGTGCCAGCAGTGATTCGGGGGCCTCCTACAATGAGCAGTTCTTC | CASSDSGASYNEQFF
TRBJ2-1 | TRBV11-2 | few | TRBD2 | TGTGCCAGCAGCTTAGGTCCGGGGGGGCACAATGAGCAGTTCTTC | CASSLGPGGHNEQFF
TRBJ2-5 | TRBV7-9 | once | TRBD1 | TGTGCCAGCAGCTCCCGGACAGGTCTTTTTCAAGAGACCCAGTACTTC | CASSSRTGLFQETQYF
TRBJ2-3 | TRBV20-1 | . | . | TGCAGTGCTTTCAACAGGGAACTTGGCACAGATACGCAGTATTTT | CSAFNRELGTDTQYF
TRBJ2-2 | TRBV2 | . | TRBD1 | TGTGCCGTACCGGGACAGAAGGGCCCGAACACCGGGGAGCTGTTTTTT | CAVPGQKGPNTGELFF
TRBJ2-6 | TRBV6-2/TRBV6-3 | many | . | TGTGCCAGCAGTTACTTCGTTCCCGGACGGAACGATGGGGCCAACGTCCTGACTTTC | CASSYFVPGRNDGANVLTF
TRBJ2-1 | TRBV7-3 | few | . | TGTGCCAGCAGCTTAAGATCCGGGGGAAGCTCCTACAATGAGCAGTTCTTC | CASSLRSGGSSYNEQFF
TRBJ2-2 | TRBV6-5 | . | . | TGTGCCAGCAGAGGGTTGCGGGGTTACGGGGAGCTGTTTTTT | CASRGLRGYGELFF
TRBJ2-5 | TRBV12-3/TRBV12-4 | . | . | TGTGCCAGCAGAAGGGACACACGGGCGCTTAAGACCCAGTACTTC | CASRRDTRALKTQYF
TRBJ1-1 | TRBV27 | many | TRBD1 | TGTGCCAGCAGTTCCAGGACAGGACAAAACACTGAAGCTTTCTTT | CASSSRTGQNTEAFF
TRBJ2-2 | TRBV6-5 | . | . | TGTGCCAGCAGTTACACCAACGGGGAGCTGTTTTTT | CASSYTNGELFF
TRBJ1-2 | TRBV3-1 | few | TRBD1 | TGTGCCAGCAGCCAAGTGGGACAGGTCTGGCTCGGGGACTATGGCTACACCTTC | CASSQVGQVWLGDYGYTF
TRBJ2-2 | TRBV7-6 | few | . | TGTGCTAGCAGCTTAGTCTCAGGGTTCACCGGGGAGCTGTTTTTT | CASSLVSGFTGELFF
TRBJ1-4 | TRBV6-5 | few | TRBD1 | TGTGCCAGCAGTTACGGACAGGTGAATGACCGCTTGGAGGAAAAACTGTTTTTT | CASSYGQVNDRLEEKLFF
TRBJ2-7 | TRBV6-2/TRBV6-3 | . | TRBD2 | TGTGCCAGCAGTTACCTCACAACTAGCGACCGCTACGAGCAGTACTTC | CASSYLTTSDRYEQYF
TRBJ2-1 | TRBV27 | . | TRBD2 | TGTGCCAGCAGTTATGGACTAGCGGCCTACAATGAGCAGTTCTTC | CASSYGLAAYNEQFF
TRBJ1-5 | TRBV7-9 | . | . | TGTGCCAGCAGCTTCGGTCAGCTTGGTCAGCCCCAGCATTTT | CASSFGQLGQPQHF
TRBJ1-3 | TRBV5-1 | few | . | TGCGCCAGCATCACGGACAAGCCTCAAGGCTCTGGAAACACCATATATTTT | CASITDKPQGSGNTIYF
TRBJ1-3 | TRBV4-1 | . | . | TGCGCCAGCAGCCAAAAAGACCGGGGTCGGGGGCCCTCTGGAAACACCATATATTTT | CASSQKDRGRGPSGNTIYF
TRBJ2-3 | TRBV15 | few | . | TGTGCCACCAGCCCCATCCTTGGTGATACGCAGTATTTT | CATSPILGDTQYF
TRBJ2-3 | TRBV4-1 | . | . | TGCGCCAGCAGCCAAGAAGGGGTCGGGCAGTATTTT | CASSQEGVGQYF
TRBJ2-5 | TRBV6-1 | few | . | TGTGCCAGCGTACCCAGGGAAGGAAGGTACACCCAGTACTTC | CASVPREGRYTQYF
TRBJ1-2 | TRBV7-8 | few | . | TGTGCCAGCAGCCACCCTCGACAGGCCAACTATGGCTACACCTTC | CASSHPRQANYGYTF
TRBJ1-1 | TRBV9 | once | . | TGTGCCAGCAGCGTCATGAACTCTGAAGCTTTCTTT | CASSVMNSEAFF
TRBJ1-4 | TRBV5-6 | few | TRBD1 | TGTGCCAGCAGCCAAGGGACGGGACAGGGAAGCCCAACTAATGAAAAACTGTTTTTT | CASSQGTGQGSPTNEKLFF
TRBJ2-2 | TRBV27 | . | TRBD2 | TGTGCCAGCAGTTGGACGGGGGGGCCATTGAACACCGGGGAGCTGTTTTTT | CASSWTGGPLNTGELFF
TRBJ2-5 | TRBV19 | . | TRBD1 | TGTGCCAGTAGTACCCAGGGGGTCGGGGAGACCCAGTACTTC | CASSTQGVGETQYF
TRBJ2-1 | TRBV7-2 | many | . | TGTGCCAGCAGCTTAGCGCCCGACAATGAGCAGTTCTTC | CASSLAPDNEQFF
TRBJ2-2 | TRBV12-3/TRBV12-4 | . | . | TGTGCCAGCAGTTTTAGGTTTGGAGACAAGCATGGGGACACCGGGGAGCTGTTTTTT | CASSFRFGDKHGDTGELFF
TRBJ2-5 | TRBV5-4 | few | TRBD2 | TGTGCCAGCAGCTTGGGGGGCAGGGAGGGCGAGACCCAGTACTTC | CASSLGGREGETQYF
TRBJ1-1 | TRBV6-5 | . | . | TGTGCCAGCACGGCAGCGAACACTGAAGCTTTCTTT | CASTAANTEAFF